What follows are 15 T cell receptor beta chains derived from one specimen sequenced in a study of T cells in Graves' hyperthyroidism and ophthalmopathy. Regions amplified from RNA transcripts were the TCR beta CDR3 regions. HTBI primers drove first-round RT-PCR of the TCR CDR3. TCRdb fed the multiplex PCR reads into MiXCR, producing one record per CDR3 protein. The sample records 450,000 to 650,000 distinct CDR3 sequences, roughly 20% being singletons. Specimen: blood. The receptors stem from a man aged 18 to 30 with Graves' hyperthyroidism.

This clonotype has a single count. The genes are TRBV6-5 and TRBJ1-3; D unclear. Trimming took off 7 bases at V and 4 bases at J, with 11 bases between the two ends. The CDR3 runs to 13 residues. The germline V gene has CDR1 MNHEY and CDR2 SVGAGI. CDR3 nucleotide sequence: TGTGCCAGCAAGTTGGGGTTAGGAAACACCATATATTTT. Encoded protein: CASKLGLGNTIYF.

This clonotype has at least ten counts. The rearrangement uses TRBV7-8 and TRBJ1-2; a weak D match, TRBD1 (5 bases). This CDR3 contains 16 residues. Trimming took off 5 bases at V and 4 bases at J, with 20 bases between the two ends. Germline CDR1 SGHVS, CDR2 FQNEAQ. The DNA for the CDR3 is TGTGCCAGCAGCCAGCCGGGGATGGGGGGTTCCTATGGCTACACCTTC. Its protein is CASSQPGMGGSYGYTF.

This clonotype has more than one count but fewer than ten. The CDR3 sequence: CASSYKRVRSGNTIYF. CDR3 nucleotides: TGTGCCAGCAGCTACAAACGGGTTCGCTCTGGAAACACCATATATTTT. The chain employs TRBV7-8 and TRBJ1-3, with no clear D. V lost 4 bases, J lost 0 bases, and 13 bases lay in between. The CDR3 has 16 amino acids. Germline assignment: CDR1 SGHVS and CDR2 FQNEAQ.

This clonotype was seen ten or more times. J is TRBJ2-7 and V is TRBV6-1, with D possibly called TRBD1 or TRBD2 (6 bases each). Germline CDR1 is MNHNS and CDR2 is SASEGT. Trimming took 4 bases from V and 6 from J, leaving 13 bases between them. The CDR3 is made up of 13 amino acids. CDR3 DNA: TGTGCCAGCAGTGCACCTGGGGGGCTCGAGCAGTACTTC. Its translation is CASSAPGGLEQYF.

There are many counts of this clonotype. J is TRBJ2-5 and V is TRBV18; 7 nucleotides match TRBD1. This CDR3 contains 13 residues. Trimming removed 4 bases from V and 5 bases from J; junction bases left unmatched: 4. In germline, CDR1 is KGHSH, CDR2 LQKENI. CDR3: CASSLKQGETQYF. CDR3 bases: TGTGCCAGCTCACTTAAACAGGGGGAGACCCAGTACTTC.

This clonotype was observed many times. The genes are TRBV28 and TRBJ1-2, with D unresolved. The CDR3 covers 14 residues. V lost 2 bases and J lost 3, with 10 bases in between. CDR1 MDHEN and CDR2 SYDVKM come from the germline V gene. The CDR3 DNA reads as TGTGCCAGCAGTTTACGAGGGTCGGACTATGGCTACACCTTC. It codes for CASSLRGSDYGYTF.

V and J are TRBV15 and TRBJ2-2; no reliable D call. The V gene's germline CDR1 is LNHNV and CDR2 YYDKDF (reference sequence). The CDR3 extends over 13 amino acids. V was shortened by 4 bases and J by 5 bases, with 8 bases between the two germline ends. CDR3 bases: TGTGCCACCAGCATGGCAGAGACCGGGGAGCTGTTTTTT. It encodes CATSMAETGELFF.

This clonotype was observed at least ten times. The chain couples TRBV12-3 or TRBV12-4 to TRBJ1-3, with D unresolved. The CDR3 contains 15 residues. The V gene lost 4 bases and the J gene lost 0 bases, with 10 bases spanning the gap. The DNA of the CDR3 is TGTGCCAGCAGTTGGGCACGATACTCTGGAAACACCATATATTTT. Amino acid sequence: CASSWARYSGNTIYF.

The chain joins TRBV5-1 to TRBJ2-7, with 9 bases matching TRBD1. From germline, CDR1 is SGHRS and CDR2 YFSETQ. The CDR3 covers 15 residues. The V and J ends lost 4 bases and 0 bases, in that order; junction bases with no gene match: 5. CDR3 region: CASSGGTGFSYEQYF. CDR3 DNA sequence: TGCGCCAGCAGCGGAGGGACAGGGTTCTCCTACGAGCAGTACTTC.

This clonotype has ten or more counts. The V call is TRBV28, the J call TRBJ1-2; 11 bases are shared with TRBD1. CDR3 length: 17 residues. The germline V gene encodes CDR1 MDHEN and CDR2 SYDVKM. V lost 4 bases and J lost 7; bases outside the gene matches: 14. This chain's CDR3 is CASSSLKWTGGFAGYTF. CDR3 nucleotides: TGTGCCAGCAGTTCACTGAAATGGACAGGGGGCTTTGCTGGCTACACCTTC.

This clonotype was observed at least ten times. This chain links TRBV12-3 or TRBV12-4 with TRBJ1-5, with 7 bases matching TRBD1. After removal of 3 bases from V and 6 bases from J, the junction contained 5 bases not matched to a gene. The CDR3 is 14 amino acids. CDR3 DNA: TGTGCCAGCAGTTTGGCGACAGGGAGTCAGCCCCAGCATTTT. Protein product: CASSLATGSQPQHF.

This clonotype has ten or more counts. The chain recombines TRBV15 with TRBJ1-5, with D unclear. The CDR3 sequence is 15 residues long. Trimming shortened V by 3 bases and J by 2 bases, and 11 bases separated the two germline ends. Germline values: CDR1 LNHNV, CDR2 YYDKDF (reference sequence). Here the CDR3 reads CATSRVSGGNQPQHF. The CDR3 bases are TGTGCCACCAGCAGGGTCTCCGGGGGCAATCAGCCCCAGCATTTT. The complete variable domain, with remaining parts taken from reference TRBV15 and TRBJ1-5, reads DAMVIQNPRYQVTQFGKPVTLSCSQTLNHNVMYWYQQKSSQAPKLLFHYYDKDFNNEADTPDNFQSRRPNTSFCFLDIRSPGLGDTAMYLCATSRVSGGNQPQHFGDGTRLSIL.

This clonotype was recorded many times. The chain recombines TRBV29-1 with TRBJ1-2, with D possibly matching TRBD1 (6 bases). Trimming cost V 2 bases and J 1 base, with 8 bases left between them. This CDR3 is 13 amino acids long. The germline gives CDR1 SQVTM, CDR2 ANQGSEA. CDR3 in DNA: TGCAGCGTTGAACAGGGGCTTAACTATGGCTACACCTTC. Its translation is CSVEQGLNYGYTF.

This clonotype was detected many times. The V gene is TRBV30, the J gene TRBJ1-5, with a tentative D call TRBD1 (5 bases). The CDR3 sequence is 14 residues long. With 4 bases removed from V and 2 bases from J, the gap between germline ends came to 12 bases. Germline values: CDR1 GTSNPN, CDR2 SVGIG (reference sequence). CDR3 protein: CAWTAGRGNQPQHF. CDR3 coding DNA: TGTGCCTGGACTGCAGGGCGGGGCAATCAGCCCCAGCATTTT.

The chain uses TRBV6-5 and TRBJ2-4, with D uncertain. The CDR3 loop spans 15 amino acids. V lost 3 bases, J lost 0 bases, and 9 bases lay in between. Germline V lookup: CDR1 MNHEY, CDR2 SVGAGI. The CDR3 nucleotides read TGTGCCAGCAGTTATCCCGAACTAGCCAAAAACATTCAGTACTTC. It specifies CASSYPELAKNIQYF.